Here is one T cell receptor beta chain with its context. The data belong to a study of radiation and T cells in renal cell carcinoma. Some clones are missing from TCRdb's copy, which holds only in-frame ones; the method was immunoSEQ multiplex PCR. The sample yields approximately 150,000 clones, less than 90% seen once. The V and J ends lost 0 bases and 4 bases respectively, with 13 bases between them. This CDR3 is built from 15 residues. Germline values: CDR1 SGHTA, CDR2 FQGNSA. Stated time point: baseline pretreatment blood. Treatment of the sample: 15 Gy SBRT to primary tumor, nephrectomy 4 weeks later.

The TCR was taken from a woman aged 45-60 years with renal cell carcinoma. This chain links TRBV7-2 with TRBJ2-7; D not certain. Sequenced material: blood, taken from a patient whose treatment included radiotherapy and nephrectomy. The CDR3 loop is CASSLALSDGYEQYF. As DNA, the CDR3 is TGTGCCAGCAGCTTAGCCTTAAGCGACGGGTACGAGCAGTACTTC.